This TCR beta chain was profiled in a study of identical twins. General study results and limits: Where beta out-of-frame sequences were concerned, excess twin sharing was weaker. Abundant beta clonotypes from cord blood had fewer insertions, unlike memory repertoires, which showed none. The study found excess low generation probability among twin-shared out-of-frame alpha sequences.

Only a few counts were recorded for this clonotype. Its antigen is undetermined. A universal primer site was incorporated via template switching, and the cDNA contained unique molecular identifiers. Using its own MiXCR run on the 5' RACE reads, TCRdb lists one record per CDR3 protein. The repertoire holds 700,000 or so distinct CDR3 sequences, with 8.5% to 9% as singletons. Germline CDR1 and CDR2: MNHNY and SVGAGI (reference sequence). V was pared by 7 bases and J by 5 bases, with 10 bases between. The CDR3 is 12 residues long. This sample also belongs to another study, concerning yellow fever vaccine responses in identical twins.

The chain couples TRBV6-6 to TRBJ2-3; D perhaps matches TRBD2 (5 bases). The sequencing sample was made of PBMCs. The clonotype originates from a woman between 18 and 29 years old in good health. The CDR3 region is CASTGSEDTQYF. The CDR3 region has the DNA TGTGCCAGCACCGGTAGCGAAGATACGCAGTATTTT.